The clone carrying this T cell receptor beta chain was seen only a few times. The antigen remains unidentified. A single record per CDR3 protein comes from TCRdb applying MiXCR to the 5' RACE reads. This sample has 300,000 to 400,000 distinct CDR3 sequences, with over 25% found just once. These data are taken from a study of T-cell memory formation after mild COVID-19. Study information: TCR clusters showed largely donor specificity.

Whole-study findings and limits: Some clones that responded turned up in pre-infection memory, which suggests that cross-reactive memory joined in. For contracting clones, CD4+ ones sat mainly in CM and EM, CD8+ in EMRA.

The source is an adult woman who had mild COVID-19 (a few samples of this study predate the infection). Cell type and time point are not known. Input material: PBMCs or a T cell subset sorted from them (not recorded which).

The CDR3, as DNA: TGTGCCACCAGTGAGCCTAAACAGGGAAGCGAGACCCAGTACTTC. It codes for CATSEPKQGSETQYF. The rearrangement uses TRBV24-1 and TRBJ2-5, with TRBD1 as a possible D gene (6 bases). The V gene's germline CDR1 is KGHDR and CDR2 SFDVKD. The CDR3 covers 15 residues. Trimming pared 4 bases from V and 5 bases from J, leaving 16 bases between.